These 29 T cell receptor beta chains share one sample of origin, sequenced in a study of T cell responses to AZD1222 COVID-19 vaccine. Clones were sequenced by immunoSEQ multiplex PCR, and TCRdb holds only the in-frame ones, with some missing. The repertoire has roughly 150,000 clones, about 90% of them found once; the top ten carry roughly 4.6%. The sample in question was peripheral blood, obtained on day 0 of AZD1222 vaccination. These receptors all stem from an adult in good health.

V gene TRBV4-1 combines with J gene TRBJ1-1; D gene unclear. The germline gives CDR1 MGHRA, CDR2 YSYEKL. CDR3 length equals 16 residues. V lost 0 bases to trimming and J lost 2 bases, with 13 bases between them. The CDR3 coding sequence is TGCGCCAGCAGCCAAGATCTATACAGACCAAACACTGAAGCTTTCTTT. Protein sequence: CASSQDLYRPNTEAFF.

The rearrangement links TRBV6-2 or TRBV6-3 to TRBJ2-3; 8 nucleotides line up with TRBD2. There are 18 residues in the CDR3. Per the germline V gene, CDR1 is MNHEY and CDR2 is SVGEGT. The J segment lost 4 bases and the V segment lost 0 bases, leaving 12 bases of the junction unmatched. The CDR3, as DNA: TGTGCCAGCAGTTACTCCCGCAGAGGAGCGGGAGAACCAGATACGCAGTATTTT. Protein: CASSYSRRGAGEPDTQYF.

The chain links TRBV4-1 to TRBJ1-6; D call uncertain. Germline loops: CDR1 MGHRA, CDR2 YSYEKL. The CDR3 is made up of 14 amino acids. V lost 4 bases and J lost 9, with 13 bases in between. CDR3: CASSRAEPGSPLHF. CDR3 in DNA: TGCGCCAGCAGCCGCGCGGAGCCGGGTTCACCCCTCCACTTT.

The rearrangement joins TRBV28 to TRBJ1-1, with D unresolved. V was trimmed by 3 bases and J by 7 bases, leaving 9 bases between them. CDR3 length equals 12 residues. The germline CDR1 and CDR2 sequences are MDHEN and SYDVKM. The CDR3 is CASSFSRFEAFF. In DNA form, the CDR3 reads TGTGCCAGCAGTTTCAGCCGCTTTGAAGCTTTCTTT.

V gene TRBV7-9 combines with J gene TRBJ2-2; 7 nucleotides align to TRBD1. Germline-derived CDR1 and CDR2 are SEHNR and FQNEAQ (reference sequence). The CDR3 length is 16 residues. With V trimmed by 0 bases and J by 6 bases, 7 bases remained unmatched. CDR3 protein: CASSLAATGDAGELFF. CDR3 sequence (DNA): TGTGCCAGCAGCTTAGCGGCCACAGGGGACGCCGGGGAGCTGTTTTTT.

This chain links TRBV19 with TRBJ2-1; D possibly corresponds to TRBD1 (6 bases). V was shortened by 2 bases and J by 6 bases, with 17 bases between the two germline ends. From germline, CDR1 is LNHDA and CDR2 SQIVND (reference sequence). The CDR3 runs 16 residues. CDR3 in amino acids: CASSIPRTVSINEQFF. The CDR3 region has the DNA TGTGCCAGTAGTATACCCCGGACAGTATCGATCAATGAGCAGTTCTTC.

CDR3 in DNA: TGTGCCAGCAGTTTCCCAGGAAACACCATATATTTT. As protein: CASSFPGNTIYF. The chain couples TRBV12-3 or TRBV12-4 to TRBJ1-3; D remains ambiguous. The length of the CDR3 is 12 residues. V was cut by 3 bases and J by 4 bases, with 4 bases left in between.

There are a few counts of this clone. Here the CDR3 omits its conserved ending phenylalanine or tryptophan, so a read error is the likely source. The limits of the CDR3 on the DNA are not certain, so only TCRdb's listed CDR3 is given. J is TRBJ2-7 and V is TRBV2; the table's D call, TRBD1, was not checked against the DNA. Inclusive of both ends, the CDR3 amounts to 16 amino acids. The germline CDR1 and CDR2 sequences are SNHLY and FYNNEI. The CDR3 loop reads CASSGVRDRLRGLPLI.

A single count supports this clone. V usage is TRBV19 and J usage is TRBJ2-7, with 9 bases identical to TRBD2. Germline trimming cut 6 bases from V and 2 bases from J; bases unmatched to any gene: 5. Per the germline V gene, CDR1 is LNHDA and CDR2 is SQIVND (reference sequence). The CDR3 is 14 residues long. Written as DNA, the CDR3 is TGTGCCAGTAGCCAGACTAGCGGAGCCTACGAGCAGTACTTC. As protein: CASSQTSGAYEQYF.

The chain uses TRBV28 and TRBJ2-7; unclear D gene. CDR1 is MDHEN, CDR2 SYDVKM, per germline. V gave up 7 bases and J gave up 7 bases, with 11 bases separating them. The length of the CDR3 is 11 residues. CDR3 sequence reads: CASKDLGEQYF. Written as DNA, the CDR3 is TGTGCCAGCAAGGACCTGGGGGAGCAGTACTTC. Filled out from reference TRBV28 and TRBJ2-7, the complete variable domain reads DVKVTQSSRYLVKRTGEKVFLECVQDMDHENMFWYRQDPGLGLRLIYFSYDVKMKEKGDIPEGYSVSREKKERFSLILESASTNQTSMYLCASKDLGEQYFGPGTRLTVT.

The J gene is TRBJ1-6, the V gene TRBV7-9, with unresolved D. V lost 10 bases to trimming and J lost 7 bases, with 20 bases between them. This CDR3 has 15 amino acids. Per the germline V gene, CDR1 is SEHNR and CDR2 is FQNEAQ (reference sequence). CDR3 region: CATGRGESQNSPLHF. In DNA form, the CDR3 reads TGTGCCACCGGTCGGGGAGAGAGTCAAAATTCACCCCTCCACTTT.

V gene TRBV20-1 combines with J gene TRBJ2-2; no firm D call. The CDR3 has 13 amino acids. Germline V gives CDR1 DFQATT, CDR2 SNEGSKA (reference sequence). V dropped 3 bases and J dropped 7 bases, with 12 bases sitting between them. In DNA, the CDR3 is TGCAGTGCTAGTGGATCTTTTGTCGGGGAGCTGTTTTTT. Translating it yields CSASGSFVGELFF.

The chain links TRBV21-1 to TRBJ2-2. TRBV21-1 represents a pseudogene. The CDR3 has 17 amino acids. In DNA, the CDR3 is TGTGCCAGCAGCAAAGGGAATACCCCCCAGAACACCGGGGAGCTGTTTTTT. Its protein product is CASSKGNTPQNTGELFF.

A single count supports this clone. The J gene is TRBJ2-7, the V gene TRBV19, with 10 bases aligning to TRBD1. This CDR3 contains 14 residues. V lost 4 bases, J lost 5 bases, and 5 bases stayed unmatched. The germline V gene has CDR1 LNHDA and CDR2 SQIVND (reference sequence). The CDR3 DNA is TGTGCCAGTAGTACCAGACAGGGGGCGGACGAGCAGTACTTC. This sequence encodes CASSTRQGADEQYF. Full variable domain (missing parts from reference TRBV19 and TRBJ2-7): DGGITQSPKYLFRKEGQNVTLSCEQNLNHDAMYWYRQDPGQGLRLIYYSQIVNDFQKGDIAEGYSVSREKKESFPLTVTSAQKNPTAFYLCASSTRQGADEQYFGPGTRLTVT.

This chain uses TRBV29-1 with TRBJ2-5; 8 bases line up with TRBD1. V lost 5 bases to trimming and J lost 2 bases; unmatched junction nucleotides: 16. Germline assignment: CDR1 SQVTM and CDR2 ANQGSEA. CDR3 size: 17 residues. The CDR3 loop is CSVQVGFWDRTQETQYF. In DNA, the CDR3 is TGCAGCGTTCAGGTTGGGTTTTGGGACAGGACTCAAGAGACCCAGTACTTC.

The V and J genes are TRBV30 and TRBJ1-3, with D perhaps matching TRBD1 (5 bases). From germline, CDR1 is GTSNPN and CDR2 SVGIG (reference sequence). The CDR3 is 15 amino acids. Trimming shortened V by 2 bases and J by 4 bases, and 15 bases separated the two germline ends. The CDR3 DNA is TGTGCCTGGAGTTTACCCTTTCACAGGGGAAACACCATATATTTT. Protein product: CAWSLPFHRGNTIYF.

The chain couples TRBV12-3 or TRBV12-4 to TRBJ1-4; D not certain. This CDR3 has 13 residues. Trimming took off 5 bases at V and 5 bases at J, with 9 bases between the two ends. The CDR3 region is CASSPRQNEKLFF. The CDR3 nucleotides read TGTGCCAGCAGTCCCCGTCAAAATGAAAAACTGTTTTTT.

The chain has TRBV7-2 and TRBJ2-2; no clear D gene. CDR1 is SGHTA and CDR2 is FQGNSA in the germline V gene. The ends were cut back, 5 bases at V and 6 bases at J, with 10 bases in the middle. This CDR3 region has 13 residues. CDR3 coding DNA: TGTGCCAGCAGCCGTCAGTTTCCCGGGGAGCTGTTTTTT. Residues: CASSRQFPGELFF. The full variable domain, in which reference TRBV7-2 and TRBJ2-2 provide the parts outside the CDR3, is GAGVSQSPSNKVTEKGKDVELRCDPISGHTALYWYRQSLGQGLEFLIYFQGNSAPDKSGLPSDRFSAERTGGSVSTLTIQRTQQEDSAVYLCASSRQFPGELFFGEGSRLTVL.

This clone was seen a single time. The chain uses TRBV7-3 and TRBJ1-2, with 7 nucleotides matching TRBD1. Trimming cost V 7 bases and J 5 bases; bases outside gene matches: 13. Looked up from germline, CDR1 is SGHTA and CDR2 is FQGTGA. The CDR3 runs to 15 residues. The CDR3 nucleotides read TGTGCCAGCACCGATCTGGACAGGACCGCTTATGGCTACACCTTC. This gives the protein CASTDLDRTAYGYTF.

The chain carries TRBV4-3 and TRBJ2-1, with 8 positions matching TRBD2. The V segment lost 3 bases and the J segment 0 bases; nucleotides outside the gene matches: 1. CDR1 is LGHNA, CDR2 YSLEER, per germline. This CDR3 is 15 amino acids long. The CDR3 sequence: CASSQSGSSYNEQFF. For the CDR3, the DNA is TGCGCCAGCAGCCAGAGCGGGAGCTCCTACAATGAGCAGTTCTTC.

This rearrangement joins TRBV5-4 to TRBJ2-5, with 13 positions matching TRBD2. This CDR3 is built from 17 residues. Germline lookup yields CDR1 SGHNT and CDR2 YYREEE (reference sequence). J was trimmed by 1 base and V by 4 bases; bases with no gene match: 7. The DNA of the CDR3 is TGTGCCAGCAGCCTAAGGACTAGCGGGAGACTCCAAGAGACCCAGTACTTC. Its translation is CASSLRTSGRLQETQYF.

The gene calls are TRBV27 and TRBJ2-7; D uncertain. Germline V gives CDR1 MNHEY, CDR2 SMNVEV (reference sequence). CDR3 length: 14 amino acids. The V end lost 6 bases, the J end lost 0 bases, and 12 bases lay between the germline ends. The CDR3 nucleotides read TGTGCCAGCAGGCAGGTCCCTAGCTCCTACGAGCAGTACTTC. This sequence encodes CASRQVPSSYEQYF.

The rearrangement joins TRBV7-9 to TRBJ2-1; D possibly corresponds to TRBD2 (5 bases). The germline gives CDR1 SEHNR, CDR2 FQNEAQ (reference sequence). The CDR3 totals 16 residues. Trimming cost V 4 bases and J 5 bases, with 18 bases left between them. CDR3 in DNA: TGTGCCAGCAGCTCACTAGATGGACGGGAAAACAATGAGCAGTTCTTC. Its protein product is CASSSLDGRENNEQFF.

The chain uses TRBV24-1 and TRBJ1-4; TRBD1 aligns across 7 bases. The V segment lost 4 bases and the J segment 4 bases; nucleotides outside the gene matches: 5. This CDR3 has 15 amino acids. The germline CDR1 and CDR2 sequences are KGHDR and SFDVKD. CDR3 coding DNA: TGTGCCACCAGTGACCCTCGACAGGGTAATGAAAAACTGTTTTTT. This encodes CATSDPRQGNEKLFF.

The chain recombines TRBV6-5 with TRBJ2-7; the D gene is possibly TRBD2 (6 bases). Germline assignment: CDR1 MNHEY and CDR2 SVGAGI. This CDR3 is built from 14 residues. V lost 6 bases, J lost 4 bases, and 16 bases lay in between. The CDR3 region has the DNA TGTGCCAGCAGGCCCACGGGACTTTCATACGAGCAGTACTTC. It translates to CASRPTGLSYEQYF.

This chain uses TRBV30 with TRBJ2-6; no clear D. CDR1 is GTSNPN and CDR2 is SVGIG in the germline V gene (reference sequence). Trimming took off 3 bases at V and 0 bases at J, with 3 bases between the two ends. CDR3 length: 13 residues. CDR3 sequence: CAWRSSGANVLTF. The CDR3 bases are TGTGCCTGGAGGAGCTCTGGGGCCAACGTCCTGACTTTC. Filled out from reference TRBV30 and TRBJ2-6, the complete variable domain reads SQTIHQWPATLVQPVGSPLSLECTVEGTSNPNLYWYRQAAGRGLQLLFYSVGIGQISSEVPQNLSASRPQDRQFILSSKKLLLSDSGFYLCAWRSSGANVLTFGAGSRLTVL.

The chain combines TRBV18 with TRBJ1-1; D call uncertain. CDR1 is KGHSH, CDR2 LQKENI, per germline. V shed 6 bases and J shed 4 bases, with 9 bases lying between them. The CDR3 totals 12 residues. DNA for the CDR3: TGTGCCAGCTCGCGTGGCCGCACTGAAGCTTTCTTT. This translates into CASSRGRTEAFF.

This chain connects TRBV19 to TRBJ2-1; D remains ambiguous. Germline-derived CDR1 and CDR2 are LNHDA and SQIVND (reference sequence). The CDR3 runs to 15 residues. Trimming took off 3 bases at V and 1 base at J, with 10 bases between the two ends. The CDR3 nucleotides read TGTGCCAGTAGTATCCCACAATCTTCCTACAATGAGCAGTTCTTC. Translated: CASSIPQSSYNEQFF. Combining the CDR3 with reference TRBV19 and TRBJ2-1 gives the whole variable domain DGGITQSPKYLFRKEGQNVTLSCEQNLNHDAMYWYRQDPGQGLRLIYYSQIVNDFQKGDIAEGYSVSREKKESFPLTVTSAQKNPTAFYLCASSIPQSSYNEQFFGPGTRLTVL.

DNA of the CDR3: TGTGCCAGTAGCTCCCGGACAGGGCCGTCCTACGAGCAGTACTTC. Its protein is CASSSRTGPSYEQYF. This chain uses TRBV19 with TRBJ2-7; 8 bases line up with TRBD1. Germline-derived CDR1 and CDR2 are LNHDA and SQIVND (reference sequence). V was clipped by 6 bases and J by 1 base; unmatched bases: 8. CDR3 length: 15 residues.